This T cell receptor beta chain was documented in a study of blood T cell repertoires in COVID-19. For the study at large: Acute and convalescent COVID-19 specimens originated in the United States, Italy and Spain. Sample material is recorded as cDNA or gDNA derived from T cells, B-cell-depleted T cells, or PBMCs.

Authors' processing steps: Amplification of reference gene primers was used by the study to estimate nucleated cell counts. Assay used: immunoSEQ multiplex PCR; TCRdb lists only in-frame clones, some missing. The DNA gave D and trimming, while V, J and clone size come from that table. Found here are around 130,000 clones, more than 70% of them singletons; the top ten hold over 1.1%. Germline V gene data show CDR1 as SEHNR and CDR2 as FQNEAQ (reference sequence). Trimming cost V 5 bases and J 0 bases, with 7 bases left between them. The CDR3 contains 13 residues. The chain has TRBV7-9 and TRBJ1-1, with unresolved D. The source material was peripheral blood. This receptor was taken from a man in his sixties with acute or convalescent COVID-19. The CDR3 DNA sequence: TGTGCCAGCAGCCTGCGGATGAACACTGAAGCTTTCTTT. Amino acids: CASSLRMNTEAFF. Full variable domain (missing parts from reference TRBV7-9 and TRBJ1-1): DTGVSQNPRHKITKRGQNVTFRCDPISEHNRLYWYRQTLGQGPEFLTYFQNEAQLEKSRLLSDRFSAERPKGSFSTLEIQRTEQGDSAMYLCASSLRMNTEAFFGQGTRLTVV.